One and the same sample provided the 14 T cell receptor beta chains below, sequenced in a study of T-cell memory formation after mild COVID-19. TCRdb used MiXCR to reprocess the 5' RACE reads, holding one entry per CDR3 protein. The table includes about 190,000 distinct CDR3 sequences, roughly 23% detected once. The sequenced sample was PBMCs or a T cell subset sorted from them (not recorded which). All receptors derive from an adult woman who had mild COVID-19 (a few samples of this study predate the infection). Cell type and time point are not known.

V and J are TRBV7-9 and TRBJ1-1, with 8 bases matching TRBD1. Looked up from germline, CDR1 is SEHNR and CDR2 is FQNEAQ (reference sequence). V was pared by 5 bases and J by 2 bases, with 16 bases of the junction left unmatched. This CDR3 has 18 amino acids. The CDR3 coding sequence is TGTGCCAGCAGCCCCCCGGACAGGGCCGTGGCGGGTAACACTGAAGCTTTCTTT. Amino acid sequence: CASSPPDRAVAGNTEAFF.

The sample holds a few counts of this clonotype. The chain couples TRBV19 to TRBJ2-1, with TRBD2 matching 8 bases. J gave up 7 bases and V 1 base, and 3 bases lay outside the gene matches. Germline values: CDR1 LNHDA, CDR2 SQIVND (reference sequence). This CDR3 contains 14 residues. The CDR3 nucleotides read TGTGCCAGTAGTATAGGCGGGAGGTCGAATGAGCAGTTCTTC. Translation gives CASSIGGRSNEQFF.

The V call is TRBV7-3, the J call TRBJ2-1, with 8 bases matching TRBD2. Germline CDR1 is SGHTA and CDR2 is FQGTGA. The CDR3 loop spans 16 amino acids. Unmatched junction bases numbered 9, after V lost 3 bases and J lost 5 bases. The CDR3 DNA sequence: TGTGCCAGCAGCTTGAAGGCGGGAGGACTCCACAATGAGCAGTTCTTC. Residues: CASSLKAGGLHNEQFF.

The V and J genes are TRBV29-1 and TRBJ1-4, with D perhaps matching TRBD1 (5 bases). Germline V gene data show CDR1 as SQVTM and CDR2 as ANQGSEA. V was trimmed by 4 bases and J by 7 bases, leaving 16 bases between them. The CDR3 runs to 14 residues. The CDR3 reads CSVGVPGLGEKLFF. The CDR3 DNA reads as TGCAGCGTTGGGGTACCGGGACTAGGTGAAAAACTGTTTTTT.

The gene calls are TRBV7-3 and TRBJ1-6; D gene ambiguous. CDR3 length: 13 residues. The V gene lost 5 bases and the J gene lost 10 bases, with 12 bases spanning the gap. Germline V gives CDR1 SGHTA, CDR2 FQGTGA. CDR3 sequence reads: CASSLVNGSPLHF. The CDR3 DNA is TGTGCCAGCAGCCTAGTCAACGGCTCACCCCTCCACTTT.

V gene TRBV12-3 or TRBV12-4 combines with J gene TRBJ2-1, with TRBD2 identical over 14 bases. This CDR3 is 18 amino acids long. Trimming cost V 3 bases and J 3 bases; bases outside gene matches: 7. The CDR3 DNA sequence: TGTGCCAGCAGTTTCACGGGACTAGCGGGAGTTGTCTACAATGAGCAGTTCTTC. Its protein is CASSFTGLAGVVYNEQFF.

This clonotype was observed a few times. J is TRBJ2-3 and V is TRBV25-1; D may be TRBD1 (6 bases). Germline CDR1 reads MGHDK; CDR2 reads SYGVNS. This CDR3 has 12 residues. The ends were cut back, 3 bases at V and 5 bases at J, with 6 bases in the middle. CDR3 nucleotides: TGTGCCAGCAGTGACAGGGGAGATACGCAGTATTTT. This codes for CASSDRGDTQYF.

The chain uses TRBV11-2 and TRBJ1-1; unclear D gene. Germline-derived CDR1 and CDR2 are SGHAT and FQNNGV. CDR3 length equals 14 residues. The ends were cut back, 5 bases at V and 4 bases at J, with 14 bases in the middle. The CDR3 DNA follows: TGTGCCAGCAGCCAACATTCGGTTGGCACTGAAGCTTTCTTT. Protein product: CASSQHSVGTEAFF.

There are a few counts of this clonotype. In DNA form, the CDR3 reads TGTGCCAGCAGCGTAGAGTGGGATCGGACCTTCTACGAGCAGTACTTC. This sequence encodes CASSVEWDRTFYEQYF. The chain joins TRBV9 to TRBJ2-7; D remains ambiguous. V was pared by 0 bases and J by 3 bases, with 16 bases between. This CDR3 comprises 16 residues. The germline gives CDR1 SGDLS, CDR2 YYNGEE.

The rearrangement uses TRBV11-3 and TRBJ2-5, with 13 bases aligning to TRBD2. V dropped 5 bases and J dropped 3; count of bases not matched to a gene: 6. The length of the CDR3 is 16 residues. Per germline, CDR1 SGHNT and CDR2 YENEEA. The DNA for the CDR3 is TGTGCCAGCAGCCCTTGGACTAGCGGGAGAGAAGAGACCCAGTACTTC. Protein: CASSPWTSGREETQYF.

This clonotype occurred once. The chain couples TRBV7-6 to TRBJ2-5; 14 positions agree with TRBD2. The junction had 9 bases not matched to a gene; V was cut back by 5 bases and J by 10 bases. The germline V gene has CDR1 SGHVS and CDR2 FNYEAQ. The CDR3 spans 15 residues. The CDR3 DNA sequence: TGTGCCAGCAGCAACCCGGGGACTAGCGGGGGTGGCCAGTACTTC. Protein sequence: CASSNPGTSGGGQYF.

The chain is built from TRBV12-3 or TRBV12-4 and TRBJ2-2; D uncertain. This CDR3 comprises 15 residues. V was trimmed by 1 base and J by 0 bases, leaving 6 bases between them. The CDR3 nucleotides read TGTGCCAGCAGTTTAGAGAGGACGAACACCGGGGAGCTGTTTTTT. Its translation is CASSLERTNTGELFF.

V usage is TRBV30 and J usage is TRBJ1-3; D is unresolved. The germline gives CDR1 GTSNPN, CDR2 SVGIG (reference sequence). This CDR3 has 13 amino acids. Trimming removed 2 bases at V and 4 bases at J, with 9 bases between. CDR3 amino acids: CAWSFATGNTIYF. The CDR3 nucleotides are TGTGCCTGGAGTTTCGCAACGGGAAACACCATATATTTT.

This sequence joins TRBV29-1 and TRBJ1-1; 7 bases map to TRBD1. CDR1 and CDR2 from the germline V gene are SQVTM and ANQGSEA. This CDR3 region has 13 residues. V lost 7 bases, J lost 0 bases, and 5 bases stayed unmatched. The CDR3, as DNA: TGCAGCGGTGACAGGGAAATGAACACTGAAGCTTTCTTT. Protein sequence: CSGDREMNTEAFF.